This section outlines one TCR beta chain sequence together with its context. These data come from a study of blood T cell repertoires in COVID-19. Whole-study context: Sample material is recorded as cDNA or gDNA derived from T cells, B-cell-depleted T cells, or PBMCs.

The repertoire was sequenced with immunoSEQ multiplex PCR; TCRdb's copy has only in-frame clones and lacks some. The data show around 200,000 clones, less than 90% seen once. V was pared by 1 base and J by 0 bases, with 8 bases of the junction left unmatched. This CDR3 contains 18 residues. Germline values: CDR1 LGHNA, CDR2 YNFKEQ. Sequences were obtained from peripheral blood. V and J are TRBV4-2 and TRBJ2-2, with 7 bases aligning to TRBD2. The TCR was taken from an older man with active or convalescent COVID-19. In DNA, the CDR3 is TGTGCCAGCAGCCAAGTGGTCGCTAGCGGCTCGAACACCGGGGAGCTGTTTTTT. As protein: CASSQVVASGSNTGELFF.